The rows below give T cell receptor beta chains drawn from one sample of a study of blood T cell repertoires in COVID-19. The protocol was immunoSEQ multiplex PCR, while the TCRdb copy is restricted to in-frame clones and leaves out a portion. The profile covers some 130,000 clones, with approximately 84% appearing a single time and roughly 17% taken by the ten largest. Sequenced: peripheral blood. The receptors originated from a woman aged 80 or older with acute or convalescent COVID-19. Both conserved end residues are part of each CDR3. A D gene is named only where the DNA matches it firmly. Some rows mark clone size as missing; the rest say once, few, many or name a class of expanded clone.

D,V,J,size,DNA,CDR3
TRBD1,TRBV4-3,TRBJ1-3,few,TGCGCCAGCAGCCAATCGGGACAGGTTTTAGGAAACACCATATATTTT,CASSQSGQVLGNTIYF
TRBD2,TRBV6-6,TRBJ2-1,few,TGTGCCAGCAGTTACTACGTCAGCGGGAGTATAAATGAGCAGTTCTTC,CASSYYVSGSINEQFF
TRBD1,TRBV7-8,TRBJ1-2,-,TGTGCCAGCAGCTCGGCCGGGACAGCTTATGGCTACACCTTC,CASSSAGTAYGYTF
TRBD2,TRBV7-2,TRBJ2-1,-,TGTGCCAGCAGGACCTCTAGCTCGGGGGGGAGGTACAATGAGCAGTTCTTC,CASRTSSSGGRYNEQFF
TRBD1,TRBV19,TRBJ2-7,-,TGTGCCAGTAGCCGGGACAGGAGCTACGAGCAGTACTTC,CASSRDRSYEQYF
TRBD1,TRBV7-2,TRBJ2-5,-,TGTGCCAGCAGCCCTAAAACAGGGGGTCGGGAAGAGACCCAGTACTTC,CASSPKTGGREETQYF
-,TRBV21-1,TRBJ2-7,-,TGTGCCAGCAAAAGGACAGGGGATAGCTCCTACGAGCAGTACTTC,CASKRTGDSSYEQYF
-,TRBV5-1,TRBJ1-2,-,TGCGCCAGCAGCTTGGCCGGGGGGCGGACCTATGGCTACACCTTC,CASSLAGGRTYGYTF
-,TRBV7-2,TRBJ2-1,-,TGTGCCAGCACCTCTAGGGTAGCGAGCTCCTACAATGAGCAGTTCTTC,CASTSRVASSYNEQFF
TRBD1,TRBV19,TRBJ2-1,-,TGTGCCAGTAGTCCTCTGTTGGGACAGGGTGTCAATGAGCAGTTCTTC,CASSPLLGQGVNEQFF
-,TRBV30,TRBJ2-7,-,TGTGCCTGGAGTGTAGGACAGGAGCAGTACTTC,CAWSVGQEQYF
-,TRBV18,TRBJ2-5,-,TGTGCCAGCTCACCAAGAAACAAAGAGACCCAGTACTTC,CASSPRNKETQYF
-,TRBV9,TRBJ2-7,-,TGTGCCAGCAGCGGGGGGGACGGCTACGAGCAGTACTTC,CASSGGDGYEQYF
TRBD2,TRBV7-9,TRBJ2-3,-,TGTGCCAGCAGCCAGGGACTAGCGGGGACAGATACGCAGTATTTT,CASSQGLAGTDTQYF
-,TRBV12-3/TRBV12-4,TRBJ1-6,-,TGTGCCAGCAGTTTAGGGCAGACCCTCCACTTT,CASSLGQTLHF
-,TRBV10-3,TRBJ1-1,-,TGTGCCATGAGTGGGGGCGTAAACACTGAAGCTTTCTTT,CAMSGGVNTEAFF
TRBD1,TRBV27,TRBJ2-1,-,TGTGCCAGCAGTCGAAATACCGTAGGACAGGGGGCAGGCAATGAGCAGTTCTTC,CASSRNTVGQGAGNEQFF
TRBD1,TRBV7-8,TRBJ1-6,-,TGTGCCAGCAGCTTGGCGGGACAGGAGAATTCACCCCTCCACTTT,CASSLAGQENSPLHF
TRBD1,TRBV4-1,TRBJ1-2,few,TGCGCCAGCAGCCAAGATCATTCCCAGGGGGTAGGGTATGGCTACACCTTC,CASSQDHSQGVGYGYTF
-,TRBV4-3,TRBJ2-2,-,TGCGCCAGCAGCCAAGACGTGGGGGCTGGGGCCGGGGAGCTGTTTTTT,CASSQDVGAGAGELFF
TRBD1,TRBV11-2,TRBJ1-2,-,TGTGCCAGCAAGGGGATGCGGGAGGGGGCCTATGGCTACACCTTC,CASKGMREGAYGYTF
-,TRBV19,TRBJ1-1,-,TGTGCCAGTAGCAGCGGGACACTGGGGAGGGGAGCTTTCTTT,CASSSGTLGRGAFF
TRBD2,TRBV10-3,TRBJ2-5,few,TGTGCCATCAGTGAGGGGATAGCGGGAGAGATCCGCCAAGAGACCCAGTACTTC,CAISEGIAGEIRQETQYF
-,TRBV29-1,TRBJ2-7,-,TGCAGCGTTGAAGATCATCGCGGGGTGAACGAGCAGTACTTC,CSVEDHRGVNEQYF
-,TRBV19,TRBJ2-2,-,TGTGCCAGTAGGGTGACGGGGACCGGGGAGCTGTTTTTT,CASRVTGTGELFF
TRBD1,TRBV5-1,TRBJ1-6,once,TGCGCCAGCAGCCGGGAGGGACAGGGGCCTAATTCACCCCTCCACTTT,CASSREGQGPNSPLHF
-,TRBV18,TRBJ2-3,-,TGTGCCAGCTCACAATCCCGGGGAACAGATACGCAGTATTTT,CASSQSRGTDTQYF
TRBD2,TRBV7-2,TRBJ2-1,-,TGTGCCAGCAGCGCCGGGCCCGGGACTAGCGGGAGTTATGAGCAGTTCTTC,CASSAGPGTSGSYEQFF